This TCR beta chain was identified in a study of cytomegalovirus exposure and HLA in healthy donors. It was with 60 Vbeta and 13 Jbeta primers that the PCR ran. Here immunoSEQ multiplex PCR was the method, and the copy in TCRdb shows in-frame clones only, minus some. The data contain around 99,000 clones, around 82% of them seen just once; the ten biggest clones take up more than 3%. The CDR3 sequence is 15 residues long. V lost 6 bases and J lost 1; bases outside the gene matches: 6. The V gene's germline CDR1 is MNHEY and CDR2 SVGAGI. The receptor was isolated from a man aged 35 to 55 in good health and CMV-seronegative. Specimen: PBMCs. V and J are TRBV6-5 and TRBJ1-5; TRBD1 aligns across 7 bases. The CDR3 sequence: CASRTDRASNQPQHF. CDR3 coding DNA: TGTGCCAGCAGGACCGACAGGGCAAGCAATCAGCCCCAGCATTTT.